This TCR beta chain was identified in a study of blood T cell repertoires in COVID-19. Study as a whole: Some COVID-19 samples were acute and others convalescent; all came from the United States, Italy and Spain.

This CDR3 is built from 15 residues. The germline V gene has CDR1 MNHEY and CDR2 SMNVEV (reference sequence). J lost 6 bases, V lost 5 bases, and 13 bases had no gene match. This table comes from immunoSEQ multiplex PCR, and its TCRdb copy is limited to in-frame clones, with some not included. The profile shows about 360,000 clones, 75% to 90% of them singletons. V and J are TRBV27 and TRBJ2-7, with 7 bases fitting TRBD1. This receptor was identified in a woman aged 60 to 75 with COVID-19, enrolled during active disease. What was sequenced was peripheral blood. The CDR3 DNA follows: TGTGCCAGCAGTCGTAGACAGGGAGTTTCTGGCGAGCAGTACTTC. It codes for CASSRRQGVSGEQYF.